This TCR beta chain is drawn from a study of molecular identifiers for immune sequencing clone quantification. Study summary: In the replicates, RNA derived from 20,000 or 100,000 naive CD8 cells was divided into five parts, and four were sequenced.

Overall study results and limits: Under 1% of molecules in naive cells, but over 98% of effector molecules, belonged to clones above 20 RNA copies.

CDR1 is PRHDT and CDR2 is FYEKMQ in the germline V gene (reference sequence). The CDR3 sequence is 16 residues long. V trimming: 3 bases; J trimming: 5 bases; junction bases outside the gene matches: 12. In this sample, this clonotype turned up many times. Its specificity is not known. Based on a CD8+CD4-CCR7+CD45RA+ profile, naive CD8 T cells were sorted. TCRdb processed the PCR reads anew with MiXCR; each CDR3 protein has one entry. The sample records more than 95,000 distinct CDR3 sequences, about 24% being singletons. The sequenced sample consisted of naive CD8+ T cells from blood, with Jurkat cell RNA spiked in. As to subset: FACS-sorted CD8+CD4-CCR7+CD45RA+ naive T cells. The chain carries TRBV13 and TRBJ1-1; 7 bases align to TRBD1. This receptor was taken from a human donor in good health. Some libraries in this study had Jurkat cell RNA spiked in. The CDR3 nucleotides are TGTGCCAGCAGCTTCACGATCGACAGGGTGTATACTGAAGCTTTCTTT. It specifies CASSFTIDRVYTEAFF.